Listed here is a single T cell receptor beta chain. Participants were aged 18 to 89 years from about two dozen US areas. Clinical histories supplied by participants themselves formed the basis of cohort assignment. Cohort 3 recovered donors had two negative PCRs, clearance, or symptom resolution. The data derive from a study of blood T cell repertoires in COVID-19. Original methodology: Amplifying reference gene primers gave estimates of nucleated cell counts. Profiling relied on immunoSEQ multiplex PCR, and the TCRdb table lists in-frame clones only, not all of them. V and J calls and clone size follow that table, whereas D and trimming were derived from the DNA. The table includes a few hundred thousand clones, about 90% detected once. This CDR3 region has 14 residues. CDR1 is SNHLY, CDR2 FYNNEI, per germline. The V gene lost 4 bases and the J gene lost 5 bases, with 14 bases spanning the gap.

Material for sequencing was PBMCs or T cells enriched from blood (not recorded which). This clonotype was sampled from a man aged 18 to 29 who had recovered from COVID-19. The gene calls are TRBV2 and TRBJ1-2, with D possibly being TRBD1 (5 bases). Here the CDR3 DNA reads TGTGCCAGCAGTGCCGACAGATCTCGTTATGGCTACACCTTC. It is translated as CASSADRSRYGYTF.